This T cell receptor (beta chain) was sequenced for a study of cytomegalovirus exposure and HLA in healthy donors. This CDR3 spans 13 amino acids. V was shortened by 0 bases and J by 1 base, with 3 bases between the two germline ends. In germline, CDR1 is SGHTA, CDR2 FQGTGA. The assay was immunoSEQ multiplex PCR, and TCRdb's table has in-frame clones only and misses some. The top ten clones hold 4% of a sample with 90,000 to 140,000 clones, roughly nine tenths of them seen once. The sequenced sample was PBMCs. The TCR comes from a woman aged 18-29 years in good health and CMV-seropositive. This chain links TRBV7-3 with TRBJ1-1; D remains ambiguous. CDR3 coding DNA: TGTGCCAGCAGCTTAACCGGGAACACTGAAGCTTTCTTT. This translates into CASSLTGNTEAFF.